The sequence of this T cell receptor (beta chain) was determined in a study of blood T cell repertoires in COVID-19. Background on the study: T cells, B-cell-depleted T cells, or PBMCs supplied cDNA or gDNA.

This clone has a single count. All enrollees were about 18 to 89 years old and from approximately 24 US areas. Participants reported their clinical history, and cohort assignment relied on those reports. V dropped 5 bases and J dropped 0; count of bases not matched to a gene: 6. CDR3 size: 15 residues. Germline CDR1 and CDR2: SGHTA and FQGNSA. Source study methods: How many nucleated cells were present was estimated from reference gene primer amplification. Assay: immunoSEQ multiplex PCR; the TCRdb copy retains only in-frame clones and omits some. Clone size and the V and J calls come from that table; the DNA yielded D and trimming. The repertoire consists of about 250,000 clones, with around 90% occurring once and the leading ten covering about 3%.

The sample comprised PBMCs or T cells enriched from blood (not recorded which). The V gene is TRBV7-2, the J gene TRBJ2-7; 8 nucleotides align to TRBD1. The source is a woman aged 50 to 65 who had recovered from COVID-19. The CDR3 loop is CASSTRTGSSYEQYF. CDR3 coding DNA: TGTGCCAGCAGCACTCGGACAGGGAGCTCCTACGAGCAGTACTTC.